The source of this T cell receptor (beta chain) is a study of T cell responses to AZD1222 COVID-19 vaccine. Broader study findings: Close to half of spike-specific TCRs reportedly recognize unmutated variant regions.

About this clone itself: Antigen unknown.

Sequencing used immunoSEQ multiplex PCR; TCRdb keeps in-frame clones, though not all of them. The sample yields about 94,000 clones, around nine tenths seen once. V lost 6 bases, J lost 4 bases, and 4 bases stayed unmatched. Germline lookup yields CDR1 MNHEY and CDR2 SMNVEV (reference sequence). This CDR3 spans 13 amino acids. Sequenced here: peripheral blood, sampled on day 0 of AZD1222 vaccination. This TCR was recovered from an adult in good health. This sequence joins TRBV27 and TRBJ1-2, with 8 bases that match TRBD1. CDR3 protein: CASSDRGGYGYTF. CDR3 sequence (DNA): TGTGCCAGCAGCGACAGGGGAGGCTATGGCTACACCTTC.